Following are 14 T cell receptor beta chains from one sample sequenced in a study of blood T cell repertoires in COVID-19. Clones were sequenced by immunoSEQ multiplex PCR, and TCRdb holds only the in-frame ones, with some missing. This sample yields roughly 330,000 clones, of which roughly 86% are seen a single time; about 5.7% belongs to the top ten. Specimen: PBMCs or T cells enriched from blood (not recorded which). These receptors were taken from a woman aged 25 to 39 who had recovered from COVID-19.

This clone is a singleton in its sample. The chain combines TRBV6-5 with TRBJ1-5, with D tentatively TRBD1 (6 bases). Looked up from germline, CDR1 is MNHEY and CDR2 is SVGAGI. The CDR3 spans 14 residues. The V gene lost 6 bases and the J gene lost 3 bases, with 12 bases spanning the gap. CDR3 protein: CASRTGKHNQPQHF. Here the CDR3 DNA reads TGTGCCAGCAGAACAGGGAAACACAATCAGCCCCAGCATTTT.

V gene TRBV7-2 combines with J gene TRBJ2-1, with 10 bases matching TRBD2. The CDR3 loop spans 16 amino acids. Germline V gene lookup returns CDR1 SGHTA and CDR2 FQGNSA. V gave up 8 bases and J gave up 5 bases; unmatched junction bases: 12. The CDR3 loop is CASAHSIAGGNNEQFF. The CDR3 DNA reads TGTGCCAGCGCCCACTCTATAGCGGGGGGTAACAATGAGCAGTTCTTC.

The CDR3 loop is CASSLLSGDEQFF. DNA for the CDR3: TGTGCCAGCAGCCTCCTTTCGGGGGATGAGCAGTTCTTC. The V call is TRBV4-2, the J call TRBJ2-1; weak D call: TRBD2 (6 bases). The germline V and J ends were trimmed by 4 bases and 8 bases, with 12 bases remaining between them. The CDR3 runs 13 residues. Germline V lookup: CDR1 LGHNA, CDR2 YNFKEQ.

V is TRBV6-5 and J is TRBJ2-5; 9 bases line up with TRBD1. Germline assignment: CDR1 MNHEY and CDR2 SVGAGI. This CDR3 comprises 15 residues. V trimming: 6 bases; J trimming: 4 bases; junction bases outside the gene matches: 9. The CDR3 coding sequence is TGTGCCAGCAGCCCACGACGGGACAGGGTAGAGACCCAGTACTTC. Translation gives CASSPRRDRVETQYF.

This clone has a single count. The chain carries TRBV11-2 and TRBJ2-5; a weak D match, TRBD2 (5 bases). The CDR3 loop spans 12 amino acids. The germline CDR1 and CDR2 sequences are SGHAT and FQNNGV. Trimming took off 4 bases at V and 5 bases at J, with 8 bases between the two ends. CDR3 in amino acids: CASSSSGETQYF. The CDR3 coding sequence is TGTGCCAGCAGCTCTTCGGGGGAGACCCAGTACTTC.

V and J are TRBV12-3 or TRBV12-4 and TRBJ2-7; D is perhaps TRBD2 (5 bases). V gave up 3 bases and J gave up 5 bases, with 8 bases separating them. The CDR3 extends over 12 amino acids. Written as DNA, the CDR3 is TGTGCCAGCAGTTTCCTCGGGAACGAGCAGTACTTC. Residues: CASSFLGNEQYF.

The V and J genes are TRBV3-1 (or the pseudogene TRBV3-2) and TRBJ1-5, with unresolved D. The CDR3 sequence is 15 residues long. CDR1 is LGHDT, CDR2 YNNKEL, per germline (reference sequence). The V gene lost 0 bases and the J gene lost 5 bases, with 11 bases spanning the gap. CDR3 region: CASSQEVGHHQPQHF. In nucleotides, the CDR3 is TGTGCCAGCAGCCAAGAAGTTGGCCATCATCAGCCCCAGCATTTT.

The V call is TRBV7-9, the J call TRBJ1-3; TRBD1 is a possible D gene (6 bases). Between the trimmed V and J ends, which lost 5 bases and 5 bases, there was a span of 10 bases. Germline-derived CDR1 and CDR2 are SEHNR and FQNEAQ (reference sequence). The CDR3 is made up of 13 amino acids. CDR3 protein: CASSEQGRNTIYF. CDR3 bases: TGTGCCAGCAGCGAACAGGGTAGAAACACCATATATTTT.

The gene calls are TRBV24-1 and TRBJ1-5, with D possibly TRBD1 on 6 matching bases. Germline CDR1 and CDR2: KGHDR and SFDVKD. V shed 4 bases and J shed 5 bases, with 14 bases lying between them. There are 15 residues in the CDR3. The CDR3 bases are TGTGCCACCAGTGAAATACAGGGCCCCCATCAGCCCCAGCATTTT. The encoded protein is CATSEIQGPHQPQHF.

This clone was seen a few times. The chain combines TRBV7-2 with TRBJ2-5, with 14 bases aligning to TRBD2. Germline CDR1 is SGHTA and CDR2 is FQGNSA. CDR3 size: 16 residues. V trimming: 5 bases; J trimming: 5 bases; junction bases outside the gene matches: 7. The CDR3 loop is CASSTRLAGGWETQYF. CDR3 nucleotide sequence: TGTGCCAGCAGCACCCGACTAGCGGGGGGGTGGGAGACCCAGTACTTC. Drawing the rest from reference TRBV7-2 and TRBJ2-5, the complete variable domain is GAGVSQSPSNKVTEKGKDVELRCDPISGHTALYWYRQSLGQGLEFLIYFQGNSAPDKSGLPSDRFSAERTGGSVSTLTIQRTQQEDSAVYLCASSTRLAGGWETQYFGPGTRLLVL.

The genes are TRBV11-2 and TRBJ2-7; 7 positions match TRBD2. CDR3 length: 13 residues. CDR1 is SGHAT, CDR2 FQNNGV, per germline. V lost 3 bases, J lost 7 bases, and 6 bases stayed unmatched. The CDR3 spells CASSFGLDREQYF. The CDR3 DNA reads as TGTGCCAGCAGCTTTGGACTAGATCGGGAGCAGTACTTC.

CDR3 region: CASSLGGRLGQPQHF. CDR3 DNA sequence: TGTGCCAGCAGTTTAGGGGGGAGATTAGGTCAGCCCCAGCATTTT. The genes are TRBV28 and TRBJ1-5; possible D gene TRBD1, 5 bases. Germline loops: CDR1 MDHEN, CDR2 SYDVKM. Deletions cut 2 bases from V and 6 bases from J, with 14 bases between. The length of the CDR3 is 15 residues.

The V and J genes are TRBV3-1 (or the pseudogene TRBV3-2) and TRBJ1-1, with 7 positions matching TRBD1. The CDR3 runs 14 residues. The germline CDR1 and CDR2 sequences are LGHDT and YNNKEL (reference sequence). J was trimmed by 5 bases and V by 5 bases; bases with no gene match: 8. In DNA, the CDR3 is TGTGCCAGCAGCGCCTACAGGGGAAGTACTGAAGCTTTCTTT. Translated, it gives CASSAYRGSTEAFF.

The chain links TRBV11-2 to TRBJ1-4; D gene ambiguous. The CDR3 sequence is 15 residues long. Trimming removed 5 bases from V and 7 bases from J, with 17 bases in between. In germline, CDR1 is SGHAT, CDR2 FQNNGV. In DNA form, the CDR3 reads TGTGCCAGCAGCCCAAGTGGACTTGAAGCTGAAAAACTGTTTTTT. Its translation: CASSPSGLEAEKLFF.